This record covers a single TCR beta chain. Its specificity is unknown. The data were taken from a study of CD8 T cells in ankylosing spondylitis. The length of the CDR3 is 15 residues. V lost 8 bases to trimming and J lost 5 bases, with 22 bases between them. Germline CDR1 and CDR2: MNHEY and SVGEGT. Study-level findings and limits: A TCR beta motif of fewer than ten highly homologous variants seemed to mark ankylosing spondylitis blood. The study looked at matched synovial fluid samples from ankylosing spondylitis patients. Disease-linked clones were reported to be significantly enriched there. In the blood and synovial fluid of reactive arthritis, some motif variants had been previously reported.

For TCR beta, libraries came from quantitative 5'-RACE with molecular barcodes. MiXCR, applied by TCRdb to the 5' RACE reads, yields one record per CDR3 protein. Seen here are 450,000 to 550,000 distinct CDR3 sequences, less than 6% observed once, and the top ten hold approximately 3.5%. The chain is built from TRBV6-2 or TRBV6-3 and TRBJ2-7; tentative D call: TRBD2 (5 bases). The TCR was taken from a male donor with ankylosing spondylitis. Sample: blood, either unsorted or a sorted T cell fraction (not recorded which). The CDR3 sequence is CASRRIAIPGDEQYF. CDR3 in DNA: TGTGCCAGCCGGCGTATCGCTATCCCCGGGGACGAGCAGTACTTC.